Each of the 6 T cell receptor beta chains below was sequenced from the same sample in a study of beta chain features in type 1 diabetes. Study-wide findings and caveats: Shorter TCRB CDR3s, moderately but significantly so, marked every one of the four CD4+ subsets in Type 1 diabetes patients.

Every bit of the isolated RNA underwent reverse transcription, so sequencing read expressed TCRB transcripts. Method: immunoSEQ multiplex PCR; TCRdb's copy keeps in-frame clones and lacks some. The sample includes some 160,000 clones, around 9.7% seen only once; the top ten take approximately 0.7%. No antigen has been identified for these receptors. The sequencing input was central memory CD4+ T cells from blood. The receptors here all came from a young woman with type 1 diabetes.

The CDR3 spells CASSLSRRGGEQYF. In DNA form, the CDR3 reads TGTGCCAGCAGCTTGAGCCGCCGCGGGGGCGAGCAGTACTTC. J is TRBJ2-7 and V is TRBV5-6; TRBD2 matches at 7 bases. Unmatched junction bases numbered 7, after V lost 1 base and J lost 6 bases. CDR3 size: 14 residues. Germline values: CDR1 SGHDT, CDR2 YYEEEE.

In this sample, this clone turned up a few times. The rearrangement joins TRBV18 to TRBJ2-7; TRBD1 agrees at 7 bases. V lost 4 bases to trimming and J lost 4 bases; unmatched junction nucleotides: 7. CDR1 is KGHSH, CDR2 LQKENI, per germline. The CDR3 covers 14 residues. As DNA, the CDR3 is TGTGCCAGCTCACAAGGGGGCTTCGGATACGAGCAGTACTTC. Protein product: CASSQGGFGYEQYF. Variable domain in full (rest from reference TRBV18 and TRBJ2-7): NAGVMQNPRHLVRRRGQEARLRCSPMKGHSHVYWYRQLPEEGLKFMVYLQKENIIDESGMPKERFSAEFPKEGPSILRIQQVVRGDSAAYFCASSQGGFGYEQYFGPGTRLTVT.

The table lists this clone with a few counts. The V and J genes are TRBV29-1 and TRBJ2-2; 11 nucleotides align to TRBD2. Germline V CDR1 and CDR2: SQVTM, ANQGSEA. The CDR3 has 16 amino acids. The V gene end was trimmed by 4 bases and the J gene end by 3 bases; junction bases not matched to a gene: 7. The CDR3 protein is CSVGIAGGPYTGELFF. CDR3 DNA sequence: TGCAGCGTTGGTATAGCGGGAGGGCCGTACACCGGGGAGCTGTTTTTT.

This clone showed up just a few times. The chain recombines TRBV19 with TRBJ2-1, with D possibly being TRBD2 (6 bases). The V gene's germline CDR1 is LNHDA and CDR2 SQIVND (reference sequence). V was trimmed by 5 bases and J by 6 bases, leaving 17 bases between them. The CDR3 is 15 residues long. Here the CDR3 DNA reads TGTGCCAGTAGTCCCTGGGGGGAGATTGTCAATGAGCAGTTCTTC. Translation gives CASSPWGEIVNEQFF.

The chain carries TRBV28 and TRBJ1-1; a weak D match, TRBD1 (6 bases). Germline loops: CDR1 MDHEN, CDR2 SYDVKM. The CDR3 extends over 17 amino acids. V gave up 1 base and J gave up 1 base, with 16 bases separating them. The DNA for the CDR3 is TGTGCCAGCAGTTTATCCGAATCAGGGGTTTCGAACACTGAAGCTTTCTTT. This codes for CASSLSESGVSNTEAFF.

The CDR3 loop is CASSFAGEVGQYF. CDR3 sequence (DNA): TGCGCCAGCAGCTTCGCAGGGGAAGTTGGGCAGTATTTT. This rearrangement joins TRBV5-1 to TRBJ2-3; TRBD1 might be the D (6 bases). The CDR3 length is 13 residues. The V gene's germline CDR1 is SGHRS and CDR2 YFSETQ. Trimming shortened V by 2 bases and J by 11 bases, and 15 bases separated the two germline ends.